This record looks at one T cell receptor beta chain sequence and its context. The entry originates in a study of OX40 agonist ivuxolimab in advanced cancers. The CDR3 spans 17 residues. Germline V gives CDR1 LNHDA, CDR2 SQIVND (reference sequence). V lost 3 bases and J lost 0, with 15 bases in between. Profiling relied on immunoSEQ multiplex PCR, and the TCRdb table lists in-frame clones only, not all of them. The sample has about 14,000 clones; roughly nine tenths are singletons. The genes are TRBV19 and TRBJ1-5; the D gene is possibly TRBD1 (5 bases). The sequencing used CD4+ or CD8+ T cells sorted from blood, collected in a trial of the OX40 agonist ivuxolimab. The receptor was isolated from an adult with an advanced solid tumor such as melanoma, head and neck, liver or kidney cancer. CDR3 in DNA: TGTGCCAGTAGTATTTTGGGGGATCTGTATAGCAATCAGCCCCAGCATTTT. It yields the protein CASSILGDLYSNQPQHF. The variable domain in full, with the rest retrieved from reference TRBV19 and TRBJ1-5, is DGGITQSPKYLFRKEGQNVTLSCEQNLNHDAMYWYRQDPGQGLRLIYYSQIVNDFQKGDIAEGYSVSREKKESFPLTVTSAQKNPTAFYLCASSILGDLYSNQPQHFGDGTRLSIL.